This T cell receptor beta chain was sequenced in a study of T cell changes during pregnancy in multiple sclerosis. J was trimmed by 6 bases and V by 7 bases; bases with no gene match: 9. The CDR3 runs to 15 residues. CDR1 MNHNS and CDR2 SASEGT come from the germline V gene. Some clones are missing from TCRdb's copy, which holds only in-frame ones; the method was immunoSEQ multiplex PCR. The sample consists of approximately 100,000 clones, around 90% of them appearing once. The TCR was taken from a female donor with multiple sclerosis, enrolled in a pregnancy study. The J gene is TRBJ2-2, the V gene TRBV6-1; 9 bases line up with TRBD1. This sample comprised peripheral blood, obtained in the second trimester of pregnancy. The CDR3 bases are TGTGCCAGCAAGAGCCGGGACAGGGCCCCCGGGGAGCTGTTTTTT. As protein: CASKSRDRAPGELFF.